A selection of T cell receptor beta chains follows, all from one sample in a study of blood T cell repertoires in COVID-19. Sequencing used immunoSEQ multiplex PCR; TCRdb keeps in-frame clones, though not all of them. Of approximately 290,000 clones in the sample, 84% are singletons; the top ten hold 15% to 18%. Sequenced: peripheral blood. The source of these receptors is a person aged 70 to 85 with COVID-19, enrolled during active disease. CDR3s include the opening cysteine and the closing phenylalanine or tryptophan. The D gene is left open where the match is weak. Only some rows state a clone size, as once, few, many or a class for expanded clones.

CDR3 | DNA | length | V | D | size | J
CASMPPGGGFSGELFF | TGTGCCAGTATGCCTCCTGGGGGGGGTTTCAGCGGGGAGCTGTTTTTT | 16 | TRBV19 | TRBD2 | - | TRBJ2-2
CASSEARVVGGYTF | TGTGCCAGCAGTGAAGCCAGGGTCGTAGGTGGCTACACCTTC | 14 | TRBV2 | - | - | TRBJ1-2
CASSSSRTGGSWEKLFF | TGTGCCAGCAGCTCTAGCCGGACAGGGGGGTCGTGGGAAAAACTGTTTTTT | 17 | TRBV12-1 | - | - | TRBJ1-4
CASSTGQVNTEAFF | TGCGCCAGCAGCACAGGGCAGGTGAACACTGAAGCTTTCTTT | 14 | TRBV5-1 | - | - | TRBJ1-1
CASSYPLGTSGGVFLFETQYF | TGTGCCAGCAGTTACCCCCTCGGGACTAGCGGGGGGGTATTCCTGTTTGAGACCCAGTACTTC | 21 | TRBV6-2/TRBV6-3 | TRBD2 | - | TRBJ2-5
CASSEGQGNTEAFF | TGTGCCAGCAGCGAGGGACAGGGAAACACTGAAGCTTTCTTT | 14 | TRBV9 | TRBD1 | few | TRBJ1-1
CASSLLWVGGPETQYF | TGTGCCAGCAGTTTACTGTGGGTGGGGGGTCCAGAGACCCAGTACTTC | 16 | TRBV27 | - | - | TRBJ2-5
CASSRGGIGNYGYTF | TGTGCCAGCTCCCGGGGAGGGATCGGTAACTATGGCTACACCTTC | 15 | TRBV5-4 | - | - | TRBJ1-2
CASTTGIEKLFF | TGTGCCAGTACCACAGGGATTGAAAAACTGTTTTTT | 12 | TRBV11-3 | - | - | TRBJ1-4
CASSYGTGANYGYTF | TGTGCCAGCAGTTACGGTACCGGAGCTAACTATGGCTACACCTTC | 15 | TRBV6-6 | - | - | TRBJ1-2
CASSPPTGDEQYF | TGTGCCAGCAGCCCCCCGACAGGGGACGAGCAGTACTTC | 13 | TRBV7-9 | TRBD1 | - | TRBJ2-7
CASSQLAGGVETQYF | TGTGCCAGCAGCCAATTAGCGGGAGGGGTCGAGACCCAGTACTTC | 15 | TRBV14 | TRBD2 | - | TRBJ2-5
CSVHTTPSSPLHF | TGCAGCGTTCATACCACGCCTAGTTCACCCCTCCACTTT | 13 | TRBV29-1 | - | - | TRBJ1-6
CASSFVRATNEKLFF | TGTGCCAGCAGCTTTGTTCGAGCAACTAATGAAAAACTGTTTTTT | 15 | TRBV7-2 | - | - | TRBJ1-4
CASSYSNRRNTEAFF | TGTGCCAGCAGTTACTCGAACAGGAGGAACACTGAAGCTTTCTTT | 15 | TRBV6-5 | - | - | TRBJ1-1
CAITGDYGYTF | TGTGCCATAACAGGGGACTATGGCTACACCTTC | 11 | TRBV28 | TRBD1 | - | TRBJ1-2
CASSDSIMGRLGAGINTGELFF | TGTGCCAGCAGTGACTCGATAATGGGGAGGCTCGGGGCGGGGATAAACACCGGGGAGCTGTTTTTT | 22 | TRBV6-4 | - | - | TRBJ2-2
CASSPSLVTGNYGYTF | TGTGCCAGCAGCCCCTCCTTGGTCACAGGAAACTATGGCTACACCTTC | 16 | TRBV5-5 | - | - | TRBJ1-2
CASGAYGQETQYF | TGTGCCAGCGGGGCTTATGGGCAAGAGACCCAGTACTTC | 13 | TRBV11-3 | - | - | TRBJ2-5
CATSRKGASGGPDTQYF | TGTGCCACCAGCAGGAAAGGGGCTAGCGGGGGGCCAGATACGCAGTATTTT | 17 | TRBV15 | TRBD2 | - | TRBJ2-3
CASSRGQEHGKQYF | TGTGCCAGCAGCCGAGGACAGGAACACGGCAAGCAGTACTTC | 14 | TRBV6-5 | TRBD1 | - | TRBJ2-7
CARSLRTGWMQSNQPQHF | TGTGCCAGAAGCCTCCGGACAGGGTGGATGCAGTCCAATCAGCCCCAGCATTTT | 18 | TRBV5-3 | TRBD1 | - | TRBJ1-5
CASSLQGRNQPQHF | TGTGCCAGTAGTCTACAGGGGAGAAATCAGCCCCAGCATTTT | 14 | TRBV19 | TRBD1 | - | TRBJ1-5
CASSLGTGDYYGYTF | TGTGCCAGCAGTTTAGGGACAGGGGATTACTATGGCTACACCTTC | 15 | TRBV6-2/TRBV6-3 | TRBD1 | - | TRBJ1-2
CASTPGMDTEAFF | TGTGCCAGCACACCAGGGATGGACACTGAAGCTTTCTTT | 13 | TRBV6-5 | - | - | TRBJ1-1
CASSGGQFPEAFF | TGTGCCAGCAGCGGCGGACAGTTCCCTGAAGCTTTCTTT | 13 | TRBV3-1/TRBV3-2 | - | - | TRBJ1-1
CASSEAAGTLNTGELFF | TGTGCCAGCAGTGAAGCGGCCGGGACACTGAACACCGGGGAGCTGTTTTTT | 17 | TRBV2 | - | - | TRBJ2-2
CASSEERDQPQHF | TGTGCCAGCAGTGAGGAGCGGGATCAGCCCCAGCATTTT | 13 | TRBV2 | - | - | TRBJ1-5
CASSSLLAYEQYF | TGTGCCAGCAGTTCACTTTTAGCTTACGAGCAGTACTTC | 13 | TRBV12-3/TRBV12-4 | - | - | TRBJ2-7
CASVSGRSQSNQPQHF | TGTGCCAGTGTCTCTGGTAGGAGCCAGAGCAATCAGCCCCAGCATTTT | 16 | TRBV19 | - | - | TRBJ1-5
CSAPTGGQETQYF | TGCAGCGCCCCGACAGGGGGACAAGAGACCCAGTACTTC | 13 | TRBV29-1 | TRBD1 | - | TRBJ2-5
CASSLNGQGFETQYF | TGTGCCAGCAGCTTAAATGGACAGGGTTTCGAGACCCAGTACTTC | 15 | TRBV7-3 | TRBD1 | - | TRBJ2-5
CASSLARDSPLHF | TGTGCCAGCAGTTTGGCGAGGGATTCACCCCTCCACTTT | 13 | TRBV12-3/TRBV12-4 | - | - | TRBJ1-6
CASTEQGRKIRELFF | TGTGCCAGTACTGAGCAGGGGCGAAAGATCAGGGAGCTGTTTTTT | 15 | TRBV19 | - | - | TRBJ2-2
CAISESNRASSGANVLTF | TGTGCCATCAGTGAGTCGAACAGGGCAAGCTCTGGGGCCAACGTCCTGACTTTC | 18 | TRBV10-3 | - | - | TRBJ2-6